This TCR beta chain originates from a study of cytomegalovirus exposure and HLA in healthy donors. Study-level findings and limits: Reportedly, fewer N-insertions than the roughly 600-donor mean appeared in an Asian-associated ancestry cluster in a later analysis. Whilst most TCR sequences proved rare, a subset of public TCRs occurred across many donors.

The CDR3 has 14 residues. Germline CDR1 MGHDK, CDR2 SYGVNS. J gave up 5 bases and V 3 bases, and 7 bases lay outside the gene matches. As concerns this clone: Antigen specificity is unknown.

PCR was performed using 60 Vbeta and 13 Jbeta primers. Measured with immunoSEQ multiplex PCR; TCRdb has only the in-frame clones, and not every one. The data hold about 120,000 clones, with approximately 80% observed a single time. The rearrangement joins TRBV25-1 to TRBJ2-7; 7 bases line up with TRBD1. The clonotype was recovered from a woman aged 40 to 50 in good health and CMV-seropositive. The sample taken for sequencing was PBMCs. The CDR3: CASSERGRVNEQYF. DNA for the CDR3: TGTGCCAGCAGTGAGAGGGGGCGCGTCAACGAGCAGTACTTC.